This T cell receptor (beta chain) comes out of a study of blood T cell repertoires in COVID-19. About the research overall: T cells, B-cell-depleted T cells, or PBMCs provided the cDNA or gDNA that served as material.

This CDR3 region has 15 residues. V lost 7 bases to trimming and J lost 2 bases; unmatched junction nucleotides: 9. The germline V gene has CDR1 LNHDA and CDR2 SQIVND (reference sequence). Methods used by the authors: Quantification of nucleated cells was approximated via reference gene primer amplification. Sequencing was performed with immunoSEQ multiplex PCR; in TCRdb, only in-frame clones are kept and a portion is missing. V, J and clone size were drawn from that table, and D and trimming were deduced from the DNA. The sample has about 70,000 clones, about 80% seen once; the top ten hold approximately 18%.

This TCR was sampled from a man between 65 and 79 years old who had recovered from COVID-19. The rearrangement uses TRBV19 and TRBJ2-7; 9 bases align to TRBD1. The sample was peripheral blood. CDR3 nucleotide sequence: TGTGCCAGTATGTCCCGGACAGGGGACACCTACGAGCAGTACTTC. Its translation is CASMSRTGDTYEQYF.